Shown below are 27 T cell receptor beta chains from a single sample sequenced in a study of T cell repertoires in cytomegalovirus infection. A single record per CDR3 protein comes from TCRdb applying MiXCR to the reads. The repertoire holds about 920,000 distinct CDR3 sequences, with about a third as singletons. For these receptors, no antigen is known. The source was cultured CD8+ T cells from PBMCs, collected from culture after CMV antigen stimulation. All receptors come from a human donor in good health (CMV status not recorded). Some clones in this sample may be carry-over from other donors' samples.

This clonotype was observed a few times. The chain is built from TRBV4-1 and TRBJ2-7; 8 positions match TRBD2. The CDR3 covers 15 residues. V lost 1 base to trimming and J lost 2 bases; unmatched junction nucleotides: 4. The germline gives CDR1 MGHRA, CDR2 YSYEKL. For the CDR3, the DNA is TGCGCCAGCAGCCAAGTGCCAGCGGGGGCCTACGAGCAGTACTTC. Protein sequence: CASSQVPAGAYEQYF.

CDR3 sequence reads: CASSWTGGMYGYTF. In DNA, the CDR3 is TGTGCCAGCAGCTGGACAGGGGGCATGTATGGCTACACCTTC. The chain joins TRBV11-2 to TRBJ1-2; 11 positions match TRBD1. CDR1 is SGHAT and CDR2 is FQNNGV in the germline V gene. CDR3 size: 14 residues. V was clipped by 4 bases and J by 5 bases; unmatched bases: 3. The full variable domain, rest sourced from reference TRBV11-2 and TRBJ1-2, is EAGVAQSPRYKIIEKRQSVAFWCNPISGHATLYWYQQILGQGPKLLIQFQNNGVVDDSQLPKDRFSAERLKGVDSTLKIQPAKLEDSAVYLCASSWTGGMYGYTFGSGTRLTVV.

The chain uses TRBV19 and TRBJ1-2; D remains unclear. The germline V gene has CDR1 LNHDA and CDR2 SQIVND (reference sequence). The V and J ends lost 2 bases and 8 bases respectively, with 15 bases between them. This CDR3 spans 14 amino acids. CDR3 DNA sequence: TGTGCCAGTAGTATATGGGAGGAGGCGGGCGGCTACACCTTC. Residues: CASSIWEEAGGYTF.

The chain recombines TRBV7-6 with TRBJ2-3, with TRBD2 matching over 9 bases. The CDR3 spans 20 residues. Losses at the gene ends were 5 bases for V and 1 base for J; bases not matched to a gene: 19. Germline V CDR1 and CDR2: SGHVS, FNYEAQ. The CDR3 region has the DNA TGTGCCAGCAGCACCCCGGGAGGTAGCGGGGGTAGTGGTGGCACAGATACGCAGTATTTT. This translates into CASSTPGGSGGSGGTDTQYF.

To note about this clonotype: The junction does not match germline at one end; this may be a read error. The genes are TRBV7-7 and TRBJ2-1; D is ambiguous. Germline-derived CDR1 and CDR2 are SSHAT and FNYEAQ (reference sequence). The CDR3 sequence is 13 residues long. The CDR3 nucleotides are TGTGCTAGCAGCCGTTCCTCCCACAATGAGCAGTTCTTC. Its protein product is CASSRSSHNEQFF.

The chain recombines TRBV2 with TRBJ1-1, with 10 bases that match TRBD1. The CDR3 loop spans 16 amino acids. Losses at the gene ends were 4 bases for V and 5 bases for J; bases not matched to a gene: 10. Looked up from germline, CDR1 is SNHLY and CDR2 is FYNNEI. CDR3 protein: CASSGVGDRGFTEAFF. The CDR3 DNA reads TGTGCCAGCAGTGGAGTGGGGGACAGGGGATTTACTGAAGCTTTCTTT.

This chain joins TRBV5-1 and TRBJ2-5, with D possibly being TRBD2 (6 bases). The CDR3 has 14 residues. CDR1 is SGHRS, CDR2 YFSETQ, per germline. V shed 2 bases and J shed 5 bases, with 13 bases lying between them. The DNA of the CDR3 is TGCGCCAGCAGCTTCGGACTAATTGAGGAGACCCAGTACTTC. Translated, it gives CASSFGLIEETQYF.

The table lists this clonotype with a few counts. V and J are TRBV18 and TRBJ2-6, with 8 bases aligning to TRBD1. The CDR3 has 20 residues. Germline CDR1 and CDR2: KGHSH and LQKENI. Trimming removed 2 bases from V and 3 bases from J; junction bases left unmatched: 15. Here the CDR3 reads CASSPDRGHLGVFGANVLTF. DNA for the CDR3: TGTGCCAGCTCACCAGACAGGGGCCATTTGGGAGTGTTTGGGGCCAACGTCCTGACTTTC.

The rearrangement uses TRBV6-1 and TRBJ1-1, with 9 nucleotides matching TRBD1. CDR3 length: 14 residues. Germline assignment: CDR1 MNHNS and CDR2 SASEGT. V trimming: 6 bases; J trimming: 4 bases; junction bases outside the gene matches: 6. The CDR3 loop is CASRHRGRTTEAFF. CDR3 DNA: TGTGCCAGCAGACACAGGGGGCGTACCACTGAAGCTTTCTTT.

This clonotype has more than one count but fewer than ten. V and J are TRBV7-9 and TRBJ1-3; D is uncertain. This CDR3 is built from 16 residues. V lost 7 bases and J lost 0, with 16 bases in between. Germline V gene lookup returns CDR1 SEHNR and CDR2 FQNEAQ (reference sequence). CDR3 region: CASIHLERDSGNTIYF. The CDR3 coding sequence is TGTGCCAGCATACACCTGGAGAGGGACTCTGGAAACACCATATATTTT.

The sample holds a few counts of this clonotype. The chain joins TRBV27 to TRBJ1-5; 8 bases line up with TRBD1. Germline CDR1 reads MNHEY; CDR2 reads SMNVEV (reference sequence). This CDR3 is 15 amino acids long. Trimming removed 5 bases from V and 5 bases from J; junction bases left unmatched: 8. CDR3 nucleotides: TGTGCCAGCAGTCCCCTGGACAGGGTGGATCAGCCCCAGCATTTT. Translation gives CASSPLDRVDQPQHF.

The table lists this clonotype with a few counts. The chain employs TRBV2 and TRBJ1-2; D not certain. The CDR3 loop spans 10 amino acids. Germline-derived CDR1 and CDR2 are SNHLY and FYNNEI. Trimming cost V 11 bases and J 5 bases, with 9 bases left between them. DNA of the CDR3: TGTGCCCAGCGGGATTATGGCTACACCTTC. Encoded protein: CAQRDYGYTF.

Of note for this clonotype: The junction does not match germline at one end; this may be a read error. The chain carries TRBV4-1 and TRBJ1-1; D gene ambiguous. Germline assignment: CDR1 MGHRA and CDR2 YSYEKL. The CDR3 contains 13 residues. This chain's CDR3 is CASSQTLATEAFF. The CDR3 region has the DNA TGTGCCAGCAGCCAAACCCTGGCTACTGAAGCTTTCTTT.

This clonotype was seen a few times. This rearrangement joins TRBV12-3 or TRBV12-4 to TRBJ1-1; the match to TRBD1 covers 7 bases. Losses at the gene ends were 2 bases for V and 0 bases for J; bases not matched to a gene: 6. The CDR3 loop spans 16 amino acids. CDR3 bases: TGTGCCAGCAGTTTACCAGGGGGGACGGTGAACACTGAAGCTTTCTTT. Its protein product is CASSLPGGTVNTEAFF.

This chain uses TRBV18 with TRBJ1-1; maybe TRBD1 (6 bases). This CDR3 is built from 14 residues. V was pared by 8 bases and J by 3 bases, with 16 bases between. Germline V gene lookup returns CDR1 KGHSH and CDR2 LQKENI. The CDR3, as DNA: TGTGCCAGCCTCCCGGGGGCCGGTGACACTGAAGCTTTCTTT. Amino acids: CASLPGAGDTEAFF.

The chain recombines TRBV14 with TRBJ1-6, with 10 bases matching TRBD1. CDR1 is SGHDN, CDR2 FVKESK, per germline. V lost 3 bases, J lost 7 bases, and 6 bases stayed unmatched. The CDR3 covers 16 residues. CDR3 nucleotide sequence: TGTGCCAGCAGCCAGCTCCGGGACAGGGGAAATTCACCCCTCCACTTT. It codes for CASSQLRDRGNSPLHF.

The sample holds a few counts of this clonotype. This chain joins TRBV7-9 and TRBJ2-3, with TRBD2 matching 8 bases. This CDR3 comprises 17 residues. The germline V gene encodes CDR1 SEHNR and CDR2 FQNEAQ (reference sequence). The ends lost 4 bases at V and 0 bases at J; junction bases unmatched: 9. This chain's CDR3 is CASSSTLAGASTDTQYF. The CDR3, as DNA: TGTGCCAGCAGCTCCACTCTAGCGGGCGCCAGCACAGATACGCAGTATTTT.

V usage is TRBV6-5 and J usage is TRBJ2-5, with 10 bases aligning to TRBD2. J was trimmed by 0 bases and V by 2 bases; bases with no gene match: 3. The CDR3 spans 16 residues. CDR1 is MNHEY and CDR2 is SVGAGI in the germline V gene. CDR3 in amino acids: CASSYLAGDYQETQYF. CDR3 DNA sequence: TGTGCCAGCAGTTACCTAGCGGGGGACTACCAAGAGACCCAGTACTTC.

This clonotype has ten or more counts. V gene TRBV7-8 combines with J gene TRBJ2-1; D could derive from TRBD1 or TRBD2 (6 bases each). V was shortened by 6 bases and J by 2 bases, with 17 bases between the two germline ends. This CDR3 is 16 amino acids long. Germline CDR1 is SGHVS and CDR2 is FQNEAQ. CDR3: CASSLEGGKTYNEQFF. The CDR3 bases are TGTGCCAGCAGTCTCGAAGGGGGGAAGACCTACAATGAGCAGTTCTTC.

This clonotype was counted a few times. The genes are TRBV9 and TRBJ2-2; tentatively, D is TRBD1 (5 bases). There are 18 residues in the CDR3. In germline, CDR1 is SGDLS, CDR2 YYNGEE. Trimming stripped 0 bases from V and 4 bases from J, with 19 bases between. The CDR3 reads CASSVEAGINPGTGELFF. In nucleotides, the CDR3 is TGTGCCAGCAGCGTAGAGGCAGGGATTAATCCCGGCACCGGGGAGCTGTTTTTT.

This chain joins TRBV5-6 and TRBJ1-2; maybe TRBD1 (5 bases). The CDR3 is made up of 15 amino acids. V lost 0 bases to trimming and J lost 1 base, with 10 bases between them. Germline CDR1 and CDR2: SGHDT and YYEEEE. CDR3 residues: CASSLDQGLNYGYTF. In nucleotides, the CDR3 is TGTGCCAGCAGCTTGGACCAGGGCCTTAACTATGGCTACACCTTC.

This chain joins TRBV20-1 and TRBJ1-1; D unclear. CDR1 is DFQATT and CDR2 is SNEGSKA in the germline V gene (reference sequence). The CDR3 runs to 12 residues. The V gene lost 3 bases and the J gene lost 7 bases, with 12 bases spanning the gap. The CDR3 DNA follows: TGCAGTGCTAGGTGGGAGGGCCTTGAAGCTTTCTTT. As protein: CSARWEGLEAFF.

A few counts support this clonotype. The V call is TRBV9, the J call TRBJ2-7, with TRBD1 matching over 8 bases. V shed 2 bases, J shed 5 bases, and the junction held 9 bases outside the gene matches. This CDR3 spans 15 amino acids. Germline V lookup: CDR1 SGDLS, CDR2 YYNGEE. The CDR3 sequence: CASSVGSTGVHEQYF. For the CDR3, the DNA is TGTGCCAGCAGCGTCGGATCGACAGGGGTCCACGAGCAGTACTTC.

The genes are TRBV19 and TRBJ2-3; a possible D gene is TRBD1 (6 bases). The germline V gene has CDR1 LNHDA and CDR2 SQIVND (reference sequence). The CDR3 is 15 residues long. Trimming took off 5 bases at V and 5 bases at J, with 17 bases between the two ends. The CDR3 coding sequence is TGTGCCAGTAGTGCCCGACAGGACCTAAGAGATACGCAGTATTTT. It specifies CASSARQDLRDTQYF.

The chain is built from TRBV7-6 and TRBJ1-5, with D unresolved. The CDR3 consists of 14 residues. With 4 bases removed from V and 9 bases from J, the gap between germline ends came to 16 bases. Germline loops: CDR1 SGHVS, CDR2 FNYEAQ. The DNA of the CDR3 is TGTGCCAGCAGCTCCTCGGTTGTCGGATCGCCCCAGCATTTT. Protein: CASSSSVVGSPQHF.

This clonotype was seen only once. The DNA for the CDR3 is TGCGCCAGCAGCTTGGAGGCACAGAACACCGGGGAGCTGTTTTTT. It specifies CASSLEAQNTGELFF. The chain joins TRBV5-1 to TRBJ2-2; D call uncertain. Trimming pared 0 bases from V and 1 base from J, leaving 7 bases between. The CDR3 length is 15 residues. CDR1 SGHRS and CDR2 YFSETQ come from the germline V gene.

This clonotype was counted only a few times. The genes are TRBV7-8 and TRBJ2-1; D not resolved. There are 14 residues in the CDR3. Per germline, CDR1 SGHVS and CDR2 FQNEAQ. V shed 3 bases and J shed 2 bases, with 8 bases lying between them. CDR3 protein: CASSLTRTYNEQFF. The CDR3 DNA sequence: TGTGCCAGCAGCTTGACCAGAACCTACAATGAGCAGTTCTTC.